The 22 T cell receptor beta chains reported below all come from one sample, sequenced in a study of T cells in Graves' hyperthyroidism and ophthalmopathy. Amplified regions were TCR beta CDR3 sequences from RNA transcripts. When the TCR CDR3 underwent first-round RT-PCR, the HTBI primer set was used. TCRdb used MiXCR to reprocess the multiplex PCR reads, holding one entry per CDR3 protein. The sample yields about 340,000 distinct CDR3 sequences, around 20% seen once. The sample comprised blood. The receptors stem from a woman aged 45-65 years with Graves' hyperthyroidism.

This clonotype was counted many times. The chain links TRBV18 to TRBJ2-1; D uncertain. In germline, CDR1 is KGHSH, CDR2 LQKENI. Between the trimmed V and J ends, which lost 3 bases and 2 bases, there was a span of 14 bases. This CDR3 spans 16 amino acids. The CDR3 DNA reads as TGTGCCAGCTCACCTTCGCAGCTCAATACCTACAATGAGCAGTTCTTC. Amino acid sequence: CASSPSQLNTYNEQFF.

This clonotype showed up many times. The J gene is TRBJ1-1, the V gene TRBV20-1; tentative D call: TRBD1 (6 bases). From germline, CDR1 is DFQATT and CDR2 SNEGSKA (reference sequence). V shed 4 bases and J shed 1 base, with 13 bases lying between them. This CDR3 comprises 14 residues. Here the CDR3 DNA reads TGCAGTGCTATACAGGGCTCCGGGAACACTGAAGCTTTCTTT. Its protein product is CSAIQGSGNTEAFF.

This clonotype was counted many times. V and J are TRBV28 and TRBJ2-2; 12 nucleotides align to TRBD2. The CDR3 sequence is 17 residues long. Unmatched junction bases numbered 9, after V lost 3 bases and J lost 7 bases. Looked up from germline, CDR1 is MDHEN and CDR2 is SYDVKM. The CDR3 nucleotides read TGTGCCAGCAGTTTTGGTCTAGCGGGAGGGGGAATCGGGGAGCTGTTTTTT. Amino acid sequence: CASSFGLAGGGIGELFF.

This clonotype has only one observation. V usage is TRBV25-1 and J usage is TRBJ2-7, with D maybe TRBD1 (6 bases). Germline V gives CDR1 MGHDK, CDR2 SYGVNS. This CDR3 is 15 amino acids long. Trimming removed 6 bases at V and 6 bases at J, with 21 bases between. The CDR3 loop reads CASRETGKTPGEQYF. The CDR3 nucleotides read TGTGCCAGCAGGGAAACAGGGAAAACTCCAGGCGAGCAGTACTTC.

In this sample, this clonotype turned up many times. V gene TRBV6-2 or TRBV6-3 combines with J gene TRBJ1-1; possibly TRBD1 for D (5 bases). Germline V gene lookup returns CDR1 MNHEY and CDR2 SVGEGT. Deletions cut 4 bases from V and 0 bases from J, with 15 bases between. This CDR3 contains 16 residues. The CDR3 spells CASSLGLPSMNTEAFF. DNA for the CDR3: TGTGCCAGCAGTTTGGGGCTGCCCTCCATGAACACTGAAGCTTTCTTT.

The gene calls are TRBV6-2 or TRBV6-3 and TRBJ2-2; 9 bases fit TRBD2. Germline trimming cut 6 bases from V and 6 bases from J; bases unmatched to any gene: 2. The CDR3 consists of 13 residues. The germline gives CDR1 MNHEY, CDR2 SVGEGT. The CDR3 coding sequence is TGTGCCAGCAGGGGACTAGCATCCGGGGAGCTGTTTTTT. Encoded protein: CASRGLASGELFF.

In this sample, this clonotype turned up many times. This CDR3 is CASRTGTGSLGYGYTF. CDR3 in DNA: TGTGCCAGCAGAACCGGGACAGGGAGCCTGGGGTATGGCTACACCTTC. The chain uses TRBV28 and TRBJ1-2; 9 nucleotides align to TRBD1. The CDR3 is 16 amino acids. Looked up from germline, CDR1 is MDHEN and CDR2 is SYDVKM. The J segment lost 5 bases and the V segment lost 6 bases, leaving 13 bases of the junction unmatched.

About this clonotype: A much larger clone differs from this one at a single base, so this may be a read error. The gene calls are TRBV7-9 and TRBJ2-3; D could derive from TRBD1 or TRBD2 (5 bases each). Looked up from germline, CDR1 is SEHNR and CDR2 is FQNEAQ (reference sequence). The CDR3 loop spans 15 amino acids. The CDR3 DNA follows: TGTGTCAGCAGCTTGTATCCGGGGCGGACAGATACGCAGTATTTT. It is translated as CVSSLYPGRTDTQYF.

This sequence joins TRBV5-1 and TRBJ2-3; TRBD2 is a possible D gene (6 bases). Germline V gives CDR1 SGHRS, CDR2 YFSETQ. The CDR3 totals 15 residues. V was trimmed by 1 base and J by 2 bases, leaving 11 bases between them. The CDR3 coding sequence is TGCGCCAGCAGCTTGTCGGGACTCTTCACAGATACGCAGTATTTT. Translation gives CASSLSGLFTDTQYF.

The chain links TRBV19 to TRBJ2-4; a possible D gene is TRBD2 (7 bases). From germline, CDR1 is LNHDA and CDR2 SQIVND (reference sequence). The ends were cut back, 5 bases at V and 2 bases at J, with 13 bases in the middle. The CDR3 extends over 15 amino acids. The CDR3: CASSEGGATKNIQYF. DNA for the CDR3: TGTGCCAGTAGTGAGGGGGGGGCAACCAAAAACATTCAGTACTTC.

At least ten counts were recorded for this clonotype. At one of its ends the junction is not consistent with the germline gene, which may arise from a read error. The rearrangement joins TRBV5-1 to TRBJ1-1, with a weak D call TRBD1 (5 bases). Germline CDR1 is SGHRS and CDR2 is YFSETQ. CDR3 length: 13 residues. This CDR3 is CASGLGVLPEAFF. CDR3 DNA sequence: TGCGCCAGCGGCTTGGGGGTACTACCTGAAGCTTTCTTT.

This clonotype was observed at least ten times. The chain is built from TRBV18 and TRBJ1-1, with a possible D match to TRBD1 (6 bases). CDR3 length equals 14 residues. The germline V gene encodes CDR1 KGHSH and CDR2 LQKENI. Deletions cut 6 bases from V and 0 bases from J, with 11 bases between. The CDR3 coding sequence is TGTGCCAGCTCGCGGACAGATCTGAACACTGAAGCTTTCTTT. Translated, it gives CASSRTDLNTEAFF.

This clonotype was counted ten times or more. The genes are TRBV5-1 and TRBJ2-1; tentatively, D is TRBD1 (6 bases). V was cut by 3 bases and J by 9 bases, with 13 bases left in between. The germline CDR1 and CDR2 sequences are SGHRS and YFSETQ. The CDR3 consists of 13 residues. CDR3 region: CASSSYRVPEQFF. The CDR3 DNA follows: TGCGCCAGCAGCTCCTACAGGGTCCCTGAGCAGTTCTTC.

In its sample, this clonotype was seen many times. The chain links TRBV27 to TRBJ2-3; 7 nucleotides align to TRBD1. The CDR3 extends over 15 amino acids. Germline trimming cut 6 bases from V and 3 bases from J; bases unmatched to any gene: 9. The germline gives CDR1 MNHEY, CDR2 SMNVEV (reference sequence). CDR3 in DNA: TGTGCCAGCAGCAGGCAGGGGGTTCTGACAGATACGCAGTATTTT. Amino acid sequence: CASSRQGVLTDTQYF.

This clonotype was seen only a few times. The chain joins TRBV5-1 to TRBJ1-3; D is unclear. Trimming stripped 5 bases from V and 0 bases from J, with 9 bases between. The CDR3 runs 14 residues. Germline lookup yields CDR1 SGHRS and CDR2 YFSETQ. The CDR3 DNA reads TGCGCCAGCAGGCCTGAAATCTCTGGAAACACCATATATTTT. It specifies CASRPEISGNTIYF. Using reference TRBV5-1 and TRBJ1-3 for the parts outside the CDR3, the full variable domain is KAGVTQTPRYLIKTRGQQVTLSCSPISGHRSVSWYQQTPGQGLQFLFEYFSETQRNKGNFPGRFSGRQFSNSRSEMNVSTLELGDSALYLCASRPEISGNTIYFGEGSWLTVV.

The rearrangement links TRBV5-1 to TRBJ2-7, with 11 bases matching TRBD2. Germline loops: CDR1 SGHRS, CDR2 YFSETQ. V lost 3 bases and J lost 4; bases outside the gene matches: 6. This CDR3 comprises 15 residues. CDR3 in amino acids: CASSSGPSGGYEQYF. In DNA form, the CDR3 reads TGCGCCAGCAGCTCCGGTCCTAGCGGGGGGTACGAGCAGTACTTC.

This clonotype was seen ten or more times. The rearrangement uses TRBV5-1 and TRBJ2-2; D uncertain. Germline lookup yields CDR1 SGHRS and CDR2 YFSETQ. The CDR3 extends over 14 amino acids. Between the trimmed V and J ends, which lost 2 bases and 0 bases, there was a span of 5 bases. The CDR3 loop reads CASSFTANTGELFF. As DNA, the CDR3 is TGCGCCAGCAGCTTCACAGCGAACACCGGGGAGCTGTTTTTT.

About this clonotype itself: A much larger clone is a single base away; this may be a read error. CDR3 residues: CSASLLAGENTGELFF. The CDR3 DNA is TGCAGTGCTAGCCTTCTAGCGGGGGAGAACACCGGGGAGCTGTTTTTT. V is TRBV20-1 and J is TRBJ2-2; TRBD2 matches at 10 bases. Germline CDR1 reads DFQATT; CDR2 reads SNEGSKA (reference sequence). The V and J ends lost 3 bases and 1 base, in that order; junction bases with no gene match: 5. The CDR3 is 16 amino acids.

A few counts support this clonotype. The junction and the germline gene differ at one end; a read error may be behind it. In nucleotides, the CDR3 is TGTGCCAGCATCGTAGGGACTAGTACAGATACGCGGTATTTT. Residues: CASIVGTSTDTRYF. This sequence joins TRBV6-1 and TRBJ2-3; 8 bases map to TRBD2. This CDR3 has 14 residues. Germline-derived CDR1 and CDR2 are MNHNS and SASEGT.

The chain links TRBV5-6 to TRBJ2-2; either TRBD1 or TRBD2 may supply D (6 bases each). This CDR3 comprises 14 residues. Germline V lookup: CDR1 SGHDT, CDR2 YYEEEE. V dropped 1 base and J dropped 5 bases, with 9 bases sitting between them. The CDR3 region is CASSLTGRTGELFF. As DNA, the CDR3 is TGTGCCAGCAGCTTGACAGGGAGGACCGGGGAGCTGTTTTTT. Based on the CDR3 plus reference TRBV5-6 and TRBJ2-2, the full variable domain is DAGVTQSPTHLIKTRGQQVTLRCSPKSGHDTVSWYQQALGQGPQFIFQYYEEEERQRGNFPDRFSGHQFPNYSSELNVNALLLGDSALYLCASSLTGRTGELFFGEGSRLTVL.

This clonotype was detected ten times or more. The rearrangement links TRBV6-1 to TRBJ1-3; 7 bases agree with TRBD1. CDR1 and CDR2 from the germline V gene are MNHNS and SASEGT. This CDR3 contains 18 residues. Germline trimming cut 6 bases from V and 0 bases from J; bases unmatched to any gene: 14. The CDR3, as DNA: TGTGCCAGCAGCAGACAGGGCCGACAGATTAGCTCTGGAAACACCATATATTTT. It specifies CASSRQGRQISSGNTIYF.

This clonotype occurred many times. J is TRBJ2-7 and V is TRBV6-1; D is perhaps TRBD1 (6 bases). Trimming took off 6 bases at V and 4 bases at J, with 16 bases between the two ends. The CDR3 is made up of 14 amino acids. CDR1 is MNHNS, CDR2 SASEGT, per germline. The CDR3 protein is CASRAGVWFYEQYF. CDR3 nucleotides: TGTGCCAGCAGGGCAGGGGTTTGGTTTTACGAGCAGTACTTC.